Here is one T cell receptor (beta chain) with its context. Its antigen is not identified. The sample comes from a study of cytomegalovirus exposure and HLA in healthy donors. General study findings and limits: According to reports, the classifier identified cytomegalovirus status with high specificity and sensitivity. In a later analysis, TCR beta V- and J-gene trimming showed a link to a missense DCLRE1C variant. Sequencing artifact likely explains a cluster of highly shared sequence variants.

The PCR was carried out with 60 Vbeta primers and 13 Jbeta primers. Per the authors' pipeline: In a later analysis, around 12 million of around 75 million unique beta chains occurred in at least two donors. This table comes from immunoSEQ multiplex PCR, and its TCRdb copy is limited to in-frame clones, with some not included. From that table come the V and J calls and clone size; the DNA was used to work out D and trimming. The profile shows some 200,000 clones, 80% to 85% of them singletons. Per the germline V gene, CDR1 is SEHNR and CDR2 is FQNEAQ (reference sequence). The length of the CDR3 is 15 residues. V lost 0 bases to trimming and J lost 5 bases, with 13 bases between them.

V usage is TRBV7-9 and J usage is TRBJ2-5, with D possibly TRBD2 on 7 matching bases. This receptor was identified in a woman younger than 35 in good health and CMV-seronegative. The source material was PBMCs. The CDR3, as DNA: TGTGCCAGCAGCTTAGCGCCGTCGGGGGGCGAGACCCAGTACTTC. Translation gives CASSLAPSGGETQYF.